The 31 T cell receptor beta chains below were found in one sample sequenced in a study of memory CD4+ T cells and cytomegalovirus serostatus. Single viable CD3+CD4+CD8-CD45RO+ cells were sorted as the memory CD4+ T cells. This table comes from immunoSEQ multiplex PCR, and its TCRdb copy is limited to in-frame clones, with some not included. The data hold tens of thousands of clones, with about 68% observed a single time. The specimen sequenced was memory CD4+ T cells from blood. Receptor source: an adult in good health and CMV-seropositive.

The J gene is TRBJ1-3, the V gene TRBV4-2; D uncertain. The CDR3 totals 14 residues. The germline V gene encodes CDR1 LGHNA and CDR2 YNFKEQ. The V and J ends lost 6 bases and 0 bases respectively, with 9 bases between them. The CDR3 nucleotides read TGTGCCAGCAGACCCTTAAGCTCTGGAAACACCATATATTTT. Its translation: CASRPLSSGNTIYF.

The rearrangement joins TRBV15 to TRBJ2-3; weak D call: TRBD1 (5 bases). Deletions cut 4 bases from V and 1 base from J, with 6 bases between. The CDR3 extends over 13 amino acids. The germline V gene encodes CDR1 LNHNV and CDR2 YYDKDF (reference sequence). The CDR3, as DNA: TGTGCCACCAGCAAACAGGGCACAGATACGCAGTATTTT. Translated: CATSKQGTDTQYF.

The CDR3 sequence is CASSEGAGEVDTQYF. For the CDR3, the DNA is TGTGCCAGCAGTGAGGGAGCGGGAGAGGTGGATACGCAGTATTTT. The chain uses TRBV25-1 and TRBJ2-3; TRBD2 matches at 8 bases. The ends lost 3 bases at V and 6 bases at J; junction bases unmatched: 8. This CDR3 is 15 amino acids long. Germline CDR1 MGHDK, CDR2 SYGVNS.

CDR3 sequence reads: CASSSGTGGLETQYF. The CDR3 DNA sequence: TGTGCCAGCAGCTCCGGGACAGGGGGATTAGAGACCCAGTACTTC. The V gene is TRBV7-9, the J gene TRBJ2-5, with TRBD1 matching 11 bases. J lost 4 bases, V lost 4 bases, and 5 bases had no gene match. The V gene's germline CDR1 is SEHNR and CDR2 FQNEAQ (reference sequence). The CDR3 is made up of 15 amino acids.

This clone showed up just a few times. DNA of the CDR3: TGTGCCAGCGCTAGAGGGGTTGAGCAGTACTTC. Translated: CASARGVEQYF. V usage is TRBV11-2 and J usage is TRBJ2-7, with D possibly being TRBD1 or TRBD2 (5 bases each). This CDR3 comprises 11 residues. V was trimmed by 8 bases and J by 7 bases, leaving 12 bases between them. The germline gives CDR1 SGHAT, CDR2 FQNNGV.

The CDR3 protein is CAVERTRTDTQYF. CDR3 sequence (DNA): TGTGCCGTGGAGCGTACTAGGACAGATACGCAGTATTTT. V is TRBV7-8 and J is TRBJ2-3; a weak D match, TRBD2 (5 bases). The CDR3 is 13 residues long. V gave up 11 bases and J gave up 3 bases, with 15 bases separating them. Germline lookup yields CDR1 SGHVS and CDR2 FQNEAQ.

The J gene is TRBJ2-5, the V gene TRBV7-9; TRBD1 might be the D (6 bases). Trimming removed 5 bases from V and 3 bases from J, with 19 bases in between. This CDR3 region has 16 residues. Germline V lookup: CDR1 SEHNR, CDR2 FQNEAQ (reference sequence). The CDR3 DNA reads TGTGCCAGCAGCCCCGAACAGGGAAAAGGAGAAGAGACCCAGTACTTC. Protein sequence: CASSPEQGKGEETQYF. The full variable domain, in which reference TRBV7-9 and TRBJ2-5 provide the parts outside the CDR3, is DTGVSQNPRHKITKRGQNVTFRCDPISEHNRLYWYRQTLGQGPEFLTYFQNEAQLEKSRLLSDRFSAERPKGSFSTLEIQRTEQGDSAMYLCASSPEQGKGEETQYFGPGTRLLVL.

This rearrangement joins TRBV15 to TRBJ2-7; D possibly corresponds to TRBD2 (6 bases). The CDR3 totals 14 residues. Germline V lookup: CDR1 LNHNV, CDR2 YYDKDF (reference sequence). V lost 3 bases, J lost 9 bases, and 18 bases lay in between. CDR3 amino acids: CATSRAREWRWQYF. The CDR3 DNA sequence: TGTGCCACCAGCAGGGCCCGGGAGTGGAGGTGGCAGTACTTC.

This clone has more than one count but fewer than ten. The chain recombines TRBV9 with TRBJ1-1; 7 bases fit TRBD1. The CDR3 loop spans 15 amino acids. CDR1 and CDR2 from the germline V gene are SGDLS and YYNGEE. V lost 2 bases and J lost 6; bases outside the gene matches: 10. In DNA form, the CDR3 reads TGTGCCAGCAGCGTTGGCGAAGGGGGCGCGTCTGAAGCTTTCTTT. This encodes CASSVGEGGASEAFF.

In DNA, the CDR3 is TGTGCCAGCAGCAATTCCGGGGTC. Translated: CASSNSGV. V gene TRBV21-1 combines with J gene TRBJ2-7; TRBD2 is the table's D call and was not checked against the DNA. TRBV21-1 is labeled a pseudogene. The CDR3 consists of 8 residues.

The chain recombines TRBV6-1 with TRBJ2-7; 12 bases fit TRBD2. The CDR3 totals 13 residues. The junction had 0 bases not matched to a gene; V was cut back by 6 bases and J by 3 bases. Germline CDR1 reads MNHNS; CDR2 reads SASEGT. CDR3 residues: CASRLAGGYEQYF. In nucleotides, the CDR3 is TGTGCCAGCAGACTAGCGGGAGGCTACGAGCAGTACTTC.

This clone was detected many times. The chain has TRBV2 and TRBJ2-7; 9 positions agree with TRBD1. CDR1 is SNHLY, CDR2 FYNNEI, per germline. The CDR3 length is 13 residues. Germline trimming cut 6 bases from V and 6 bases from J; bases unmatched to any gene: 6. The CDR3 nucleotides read TGTGCCAGCAGGGAAATGGACAGGGGCGAGCAGTACGTC. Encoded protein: CASREMDRGEQYV.

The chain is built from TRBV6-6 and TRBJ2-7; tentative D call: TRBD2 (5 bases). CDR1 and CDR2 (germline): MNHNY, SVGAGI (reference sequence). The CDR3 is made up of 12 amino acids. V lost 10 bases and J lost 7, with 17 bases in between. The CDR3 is CATSGVLGEQYF. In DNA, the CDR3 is TGTGCCACCAGCGGCGTTCTCGGAGAGCAGTACTTC.

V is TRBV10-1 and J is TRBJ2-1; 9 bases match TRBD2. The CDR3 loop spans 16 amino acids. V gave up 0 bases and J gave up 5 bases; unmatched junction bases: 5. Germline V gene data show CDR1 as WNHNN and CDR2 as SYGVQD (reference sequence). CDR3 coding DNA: TGCGCCAGCAGTGAGTCGTTAGCGGGAGAGAACAATGAGCAGTTCTTC. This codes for CASSESLAGENNEQFF.

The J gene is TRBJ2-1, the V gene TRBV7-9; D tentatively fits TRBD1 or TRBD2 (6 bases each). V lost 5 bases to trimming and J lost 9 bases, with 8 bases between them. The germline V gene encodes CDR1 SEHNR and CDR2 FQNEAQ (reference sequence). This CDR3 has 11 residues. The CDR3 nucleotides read TGTGCCAGCAGCGGAGGGGGTGAGCAGTTCTTC. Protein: CASSGGGEQFF.

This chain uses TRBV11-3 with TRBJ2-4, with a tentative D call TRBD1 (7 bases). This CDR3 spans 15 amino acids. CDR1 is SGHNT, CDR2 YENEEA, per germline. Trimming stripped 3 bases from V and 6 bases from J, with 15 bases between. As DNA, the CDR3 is TGTGCCAGCAGCTTCGGGGGCGCAGGGGGAAACATTCAGTACTTC. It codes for CASSFGGAGGNIQYF.

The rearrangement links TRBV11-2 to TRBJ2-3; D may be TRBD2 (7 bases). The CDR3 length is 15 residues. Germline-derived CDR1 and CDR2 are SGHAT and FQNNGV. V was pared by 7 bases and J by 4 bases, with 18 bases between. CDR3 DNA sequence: TGTGCCAGCATGCCTCCGGGGAGGGGGGCAGATACGCAGTATTTT. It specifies CASMPPGRGADTQYF.

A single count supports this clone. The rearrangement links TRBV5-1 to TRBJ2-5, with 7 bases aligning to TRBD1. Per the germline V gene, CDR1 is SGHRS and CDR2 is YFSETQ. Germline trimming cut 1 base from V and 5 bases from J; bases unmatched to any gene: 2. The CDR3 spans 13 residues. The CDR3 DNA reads TGCGCCAGCAGCTTGACAGGGGATGAGACCCAGTACTTC. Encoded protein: CASSLTGDETQYF.

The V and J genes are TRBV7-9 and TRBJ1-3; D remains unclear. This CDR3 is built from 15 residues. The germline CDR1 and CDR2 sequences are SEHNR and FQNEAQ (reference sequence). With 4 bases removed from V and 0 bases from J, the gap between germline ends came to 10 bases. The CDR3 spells CASSSRTGSGNTIYF. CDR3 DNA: TGTGCCAGCAGCTCCAGGACTGGCTCTGGAAACACCATATATTTT.

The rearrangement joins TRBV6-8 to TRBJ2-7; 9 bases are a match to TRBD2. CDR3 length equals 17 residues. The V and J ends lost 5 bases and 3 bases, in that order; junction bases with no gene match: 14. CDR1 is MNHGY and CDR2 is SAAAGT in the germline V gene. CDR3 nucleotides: TGTGCCAGCAGTCACCAAAAGCGAGCGGGGGGTAACTACGAGCAGTACTTC. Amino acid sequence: CASSHQKRAGGNYEQYF.

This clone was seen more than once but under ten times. The CDR3: CASRPLAGVPYEQYF. The CDR3 region has the DNA TGTGCCAGCAGGCCACTAGCGGGAGTTCCCTACGAGCAGTACTTC. The V gene is TRBV5-6, the J gene TRBJ2-7; 11 bases align to TRBD2. The CDR3 is 15 residues long. The germline gives CDR1 SGHDT, CDR2 YYEEEE. V lost 5 bases, J lost 2 bases, and 6 bases stayed unmatched.

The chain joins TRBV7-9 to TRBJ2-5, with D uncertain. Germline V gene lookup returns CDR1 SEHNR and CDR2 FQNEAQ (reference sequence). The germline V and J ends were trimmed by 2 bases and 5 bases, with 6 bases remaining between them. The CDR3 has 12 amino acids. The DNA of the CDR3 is TGTGCCAGCAGCTTAAGTGAGGAGACCCAGTACTTC. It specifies CASSLSEETQYF.

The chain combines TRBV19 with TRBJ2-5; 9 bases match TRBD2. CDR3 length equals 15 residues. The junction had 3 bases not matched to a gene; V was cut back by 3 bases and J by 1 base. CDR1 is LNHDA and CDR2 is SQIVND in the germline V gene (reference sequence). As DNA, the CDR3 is TGTGCCAGTAGTATGGGCGGGAGGGCCCAAGAGACCCAGTACTTC. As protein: CASSMGGRAQETQYF.

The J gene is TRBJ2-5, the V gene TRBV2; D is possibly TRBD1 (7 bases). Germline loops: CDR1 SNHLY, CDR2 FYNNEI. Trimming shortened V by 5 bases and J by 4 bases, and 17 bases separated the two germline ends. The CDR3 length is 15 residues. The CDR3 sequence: CASSTMYRGGETQYF. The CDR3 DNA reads TGTGCCAGCAGTACTATGTACAGGGGAGGAGAGACCCAGTACTTC.

Here the CDR3 reads CASSLAGGHGNTIYF. The CDR3 DNA reads as TGCGCCAGCAGCTTGGCCGGGGGTCATGGAAACACCATATATTTT. V usage is TRBV5-1 and J usage is TRBJ1-3, with a tentative D call TRBD1 (5 bases). CDR3 length equals 15 residues. Germline loops: CDR1 SGHRS, CDR2 YFSETQ. Trimming left V 0 bases short and J 3 bases short, with 10 bases between.

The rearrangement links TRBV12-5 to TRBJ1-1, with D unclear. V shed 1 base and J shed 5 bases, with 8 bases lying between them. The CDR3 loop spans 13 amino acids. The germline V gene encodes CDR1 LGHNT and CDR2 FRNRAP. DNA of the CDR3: TGTGCTAGTGGTTTGGAAGAAGATACTGAAGCTTTCTTT. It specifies CASGLEEDTEAFF.

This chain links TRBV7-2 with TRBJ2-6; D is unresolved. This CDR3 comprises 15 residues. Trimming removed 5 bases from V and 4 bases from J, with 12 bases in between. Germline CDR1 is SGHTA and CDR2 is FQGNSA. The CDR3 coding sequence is TGTGCCAGCAGCCCTCAGGTTACCGGGGCCAACGTCCTGACTTTC. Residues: CASSPQVTGANVLTF.

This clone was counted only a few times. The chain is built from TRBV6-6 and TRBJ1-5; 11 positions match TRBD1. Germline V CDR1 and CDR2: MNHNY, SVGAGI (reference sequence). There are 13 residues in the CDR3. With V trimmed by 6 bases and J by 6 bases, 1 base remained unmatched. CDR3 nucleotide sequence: TGTGCCAGCAGCGGGACAGGGGGTCAGCCCCAGCATTTT. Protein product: CASSGTGGQPQHF.

CDR3 nucleotide sequence: TGCGCCAGCAGCTTGGGGGACGTGGGGGTACCCAATCAGCCCCAGCATTTT. Its translation: CASSLGDVGVPNQPQHF. The chain recombines TRBV5-1 with TRBJ1-5; possibly TRBD1 for D (5 bases). The CDR3 extends over 17 amino acids. Trimming took 0 bases from V and 3 from J, leaving 16 bases between them. Germline CDR1 reads SGHRS; CDR2 reads YFSETQ.

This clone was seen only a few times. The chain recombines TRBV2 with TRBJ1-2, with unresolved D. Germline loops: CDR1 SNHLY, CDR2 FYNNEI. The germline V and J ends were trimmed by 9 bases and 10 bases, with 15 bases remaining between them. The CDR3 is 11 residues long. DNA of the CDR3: TGTGCCAGGGTCGAGAGCGTTGTCTACACCTTC. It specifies CARVESVVYTF.

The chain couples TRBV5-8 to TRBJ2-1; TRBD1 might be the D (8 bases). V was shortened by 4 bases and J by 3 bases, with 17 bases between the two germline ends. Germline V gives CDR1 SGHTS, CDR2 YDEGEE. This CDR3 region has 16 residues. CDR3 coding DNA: TGTGCCAGCAGCCCTACAGGGGGGGTCTTCTACAATGAGCAGTTCTTC. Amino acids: CASSPTGGVFYNEQFF.